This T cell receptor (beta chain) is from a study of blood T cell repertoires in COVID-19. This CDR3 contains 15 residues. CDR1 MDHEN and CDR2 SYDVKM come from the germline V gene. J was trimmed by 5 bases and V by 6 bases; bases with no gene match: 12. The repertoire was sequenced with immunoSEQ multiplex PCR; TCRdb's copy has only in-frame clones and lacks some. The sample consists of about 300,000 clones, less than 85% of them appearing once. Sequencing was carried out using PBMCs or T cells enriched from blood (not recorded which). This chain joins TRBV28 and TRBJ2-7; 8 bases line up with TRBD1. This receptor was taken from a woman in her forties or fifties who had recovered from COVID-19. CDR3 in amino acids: CASSPDRTGRHEQYF. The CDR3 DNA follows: TGTGCCAGCAGCCCCGATAGGACAGGGAGGCACGAGCAGTACTTC.